These 32 T cell receptor beta chains were sequenced from one sample in a study of blood T cell repertoires in COVID-19. Only in-frame clones appear in the TCRdb table, and some are missing; sequencing was by immunoSEQ multiplex PCR. This repertoire shows tens of thousands of clones, roughly 80% found once; its top ten account for roughly 12%. The sequencing input was peripheral blood. Source of these receptors: a human donor in a cohort sampled during active COVID-19.

This clone was observed a handful of times. The gene calls are TRBV5-1 and TRBJ1-6, with 7 positions matching TRBD1. Germline trimming cut 2 bases from V and 6 bases from J; bases unmatched to any gene: 2. CDR1 and CDR2 from the germline V gene are SGHRS and YFSETQ. The length of the CDR3 is 14 residues. The CDR3 DNA follows: TGCGCCAGCAGCTTAGGGACAGCTAATTCACCCCTCCACTTT. Its translation: CASSLGTANSPLHF. The whole variable domain, remainder taken from reference TRBV5-1 and TRBJ1-6, is KAGVTQTPRYLIKTRGQQVTLSCSPISGHRSVSWYQQTPGQGLQFLFEYFSETQRNKGNFPGRFSGRQFSNSRSEMNVSTLELGDSALYLCASSLGTANSPLHFGNGTRLTVT.

The chain couples TRBV19 to TRBJ1-4, with 7 bases that match TRBD1. Germline-derived CDR1 and CDR2 are LNHDA and SQIVND (reference sequence). J was trimmed by 7 bases and V by 2 bases; bases with no gene match: 13. The CDR3 length is 17 residues. The CDR3 protein is CASSIYRGGVSGEKLFF. CDR3 in DNA: TGTGCCAGTAGTATATACAGGGGCGGAGTTTCGGGTGAAAAACTGTTTTTT.

This clone was counted only a few times. The rearrangement joins TRBV6-1 to TRBJ1-5; no clear D. Trimming cost V 3 bases and J 0 bases, with 6 bases left between them. Per germline, CDR1 MNHNS and CDR2 SASEGT. The CDR3 loop spans 14 amino acids. The CDR3 DNA follows: TGTGCCAGCAGTGAGGGAGATAGCAATCAGCCCCAGCATTTT. It codes for CASSEGDSNQPQHF.

In DNA, the CDR3 is TGTGCCAGCAGGAAACTACAGGGGTTATCTGAGCAGTTCTTC. Its protein product is CASRKLQGLSEQFF. The rearrangement links TRBV2 to TRBJ2-1; the match to TRBD1 covers 7 bases. With 6 bases clipped from V and 9 bases from J, the junction kept 11 bases outside the gene matches. From germline, CDR1 is SNHLY and CDR2 FYNNEI. The CDR3 has 14 amino acids.

This clone showed up just a few times. The chain carries TRBV11-2 and TRBJ1-6; TRBD1 agrees at 9 bases. Germline CDR1 reads SGHAT; CDR2 reads FQNNGV. CDR3 length: 15 residues. With V trimmed by 6 bases and J by 8 bases, 8 bases remained unmatched. CDR3 residues: CASRQPGQGDSPLHF. In DNA, the CDR3 is TGTGCCAGCAGGCAACCGGGACAGGGTGATTCACCCCTCCACTTT.

The gene calls are TRBV28 and TRBJ1-2; D unresolved. The CDR3 is 13 residues long. CDR1 is MDHEN and CDR2 is SYDVKM in the germline V gene. V gave up 3 bases and J gave up 2 bases, with 7 bases separating them. The DNA of the CDR3 is TGTGCCAGCAGTTTGCGGCCCAACTATGGCTACACCTTC. It is translated as CASSLRPNYGYTF.

Details on this clone: One end of the junction is discordant with germline, which a read error may explain. The chain has TRBV27 and TRBJ2-7; D possibly corresponds to TRBD2 (5 bases). This CDR3 spans 15 amino acids. Germline loops: CDR1 MNHEY, CDR2 SMNVEV (reference sequence). CDR3 region: CASSFTRLASSEQYF. CDR3 sequence (DNA): TGTGCCAGCAGTTTCACCCGCCTAGCTTCCTCCGAGCAGTACTTC.

The rearrangement uses TRBV12-3 or TRBV12-4 and TRBJ1-1, with D hard to call. Trimming cost V 6 bases and J 10 bases, with 15 bases left between them. This CDR3 region has 12 residues. CDR3 coding DNA: TGTGCCAGCAGGCCCCTCGGGGAGGGAGCTTTCTTT. Its translation: CASRPLGEGAFF.

The chain couples TRBV7-3 to TRBJ1-2; 7 bases fit TRBD1. Germline V CDR1 and CDR2: SGHTA, FQGTGA. The trim removed 4 bases at V and 8 bases at J, leaving 7 bases unmatched. This CDR3 has 13 residues. The CDR3 DNA reads as TGTGCCAGCAGCTCACAGCAGGGGGTCGGCTACACCTTC. This codes for CASSSQQGVGYTF.

Only one count was recorded for this clone. Other DNA variants within this sample encode the same CDR3. This sequence joins TRBV9 and TRBJ1-1; D unresolved. CDR3 length: 13 amino acids. Looked up from germline, CDR1 is SGDLS and CDR2 is YYNGEE. Trimming pared 0 bases from V and 0 bases from J, leaving 3 bases between. CDR3 nucleotides: TGTGCCAGCAGCGTAGCCGTGAACACTGAAGCTTTCTTT. Residues: CASSVAVNTEAFF. Full variable domain (outside the CDR3, taken from reference TRBV9 and TRBJ1-1): DSGVTQTPKHLITATGQRVTLRCSPRSGDLSVYWYQQSLDQGLQFLIQYYNGEERAKGNILERFSAQQFPDLHSELNLSSLELGDSALYFCASSVAVNTEAFFGQGTRLTVV.

This clone was seen only once. The chain carries TRBV6-2 or TRBV6-3 and TRBJ1-1; D possibly corresponds to TRBD1 (5 bases). Trimming left V 1 base short and J 1 base short, with 10 bases between. This CDR3 contains 15 residues. Germline CDR1 reads MNHEY; CDR2 reads SVGEGT. The CDR3 sequence: CASSYWGRSNTEAFF. The CDR3 DNA reads as TGTGCCAGCAGTTACTGGGGCAGATCGAACACTGAAGCTTTCTTT.

The V and J genes are TRBV12-3 or TRBV12-4 and TRBJ2-7; D gene uncertain. The CDR3 loop spans 13 amino acids. V was pared by 1 base and J by 3 bases, with 7 bases between. DNA of the CDR3: TGTGCCAGCAGTTTAGTTCCGGGCTACGAGCAGTACTTC. This encodes CASSLVPGYEQYF.

The V gene is TRBV28, the J gene TRBJ2-7; D is uncertain. The CDR3 covers 11 residues. V was cut by 3 bases and J by 4 bases, with 4 bases left in between. Germline V lookup: CDR1 MDHEN, CDR2 SYDVKM. The CDR3 DNA sequence: TGTGCCAGCAGTTTTATTTACGAGCAGTACTTC. It translates to CASSFIYEQYF.

This clone was counted between two and nine times. The chain recombines TRBV6-1 with TRBJ2-1, with D possibly TRBD1 on 6 matching bases. V was trimmed by 0 bases and J by 1 base, leaving 16 bases between them. Germline assignment: CDR1 MNHNS and CDR2 SASEGT. The CDR3 spans 18 residues. This CDR3 is CASSEAGDNWVSYNEQFF. CDR3 bases: TGTGCCAGCAGTGAAGCGGGGGACAACTGGGTTTCCTACAATGAGCAGTTCTTC.

The chain has TRBV5-8 and TRBJ2-7; 7 bases agree with TRBD1. The germline V gene encodes CDR1 SGHTS and CDR2 YDEGEE. CDR3 size: 15 residues. J was trimmed by 0 bases and V by 4 bases; bases with no gene match: 7. CDR3 DNA sequence: TGTGCCAGCAGCCCCCAACAGGGGTCCTCCTACGAGCAGTACTTC. Protein product: CASSPQQGSSYEQYF. Filled out from reference TRBV5-8 and TRBJ2-7, the complete variable domain reads EAGVTQSPTHLIKTRGQQATLRCSPISGHTSVYWYQQALGLGLQFLLWYDEGEERNRGNFPPRFSGRQFPNYSSELNVNALELEDSALYLCASSPQQGSSYEQYFGPGTRLTVT.

CDR3 in amino acids: CASSYLADYGYTF. The CDR3 DNA follows: TGTGCCAGCAGTTACTTGGCTGATTATGGCTACACCTTC. The rearrangement joins TRBV6-6 to TRBJ1-2; D is unclear. The ends were cut back, 1 base at V and 5 bases at J, with 8 bases in the middle. The CDR3 sequence is 13 residues long. Germline V gene lookup returns CDR1 MNHNY and CDR2 SVGAGI (reference sequence).

The V and J genes are TRBV7-6 and TRBJ1-6, with 9 bases matching TRBD1. Germline loops: CDR1 SGHVS, CDR2 FNYEAQ. The CDR3 totals 19 residues. With 5 bases clipped from V and 5 bases from J, the junction kept 16 bases outside the gene matches. CDR3 bases: TGTGCCAGCAGCCGAATTCGCACCGGGACAGGGCCCGATAATTCACCCCTCCACTTT. Translating it yields CASSRIRTGTGPDNSPLHF.

J is TRBJ1-2 and V is TRBV28; D unresolved. Germline V gives CDR1 MDHEN, CDR2 SYDVKM. There are 11 residues in the CDR3. V was trimmed by 6 bases and J by 7 bases, leaving 9 bases between them. The CDR3 is CASSPGVGYTF. The DNA of the CDR3 is TGTGCCAGCAGCCCCGGGGTTGGCTACACCTTC.

The CDR3 reads CASRRRGGGYTF. The CDR3 nucleotides are TGTGCCAGTAGGCGGCGCGGGGGTGGCTACACCTTC. V is TRBV19 and J is TRBJ1-2, with D possibly TRBD1 on 5 matching bases. The germline V gene has CDR1 LNHDA and CDR2 SQIVND (reference sequence). This CDR3 spans 12 amino acids. Trimming cost V 6 bases and J 7 bases, with 12 bases left between them.

The genes are TRBV7-2 and TRBJ1-4; maybe TRBD1 (5 bases). CDR1 is SGHTA and CDR2 is FQGNSA in the germline V gene. The CDR3 extends over 14 amino acids. V was clipped by 3 bases and J by 5 bases, with 10 bases between them. The CDR3 loop reads CASSLQGGNEKLFF. As DNA, the CDR3 is TGTGCCAGCAGCTTGCAGGGAGGGAATGAAAAACTGTTTTTT. Looking up the rest from reference TRBV7-2 and TRBJ1-4 gives the full variable domain: GAGVSQSPSNKVTEKGKDVELRCDPISGHTALYWYRQSLGQGLEFLIYFQGNSAPDKSGLPSDRFSAERTGGSVSTLTIQRTQQEDSAVYLCASSLQGGNEKLFFGSGTQLSVL.

V and J are TRBV15 and TRBJ2-7, with D tentatively TRBD1 (5 bases). CDR1 is LNHNV, CDR2 YYDKDF, per germline (reference sequence). V lost 1 base to trimming and J lost 3 bases, with 10 bases between them. There are 14 residues in the CDR3. This CDR3 reads CATSRGGNGYEQYF. Here the CDR3 DNA reads TGTGCCACCAGCAGAGGGGGCAACGGCTACGAGCAGTACTTC.

This chain uses TRBV6-1 with TRBJ1-6; TRBD1 might be the D (5 bases). The CDR3 extends over 15 amino acids. V was trimmed by 1 base and J by 9 bases, leaving 13 bases between them. Germline values: CDR1 MNHNS, CDR2 SASEGT. The CDR3 spells CASSEGQPDASPLHF. DNA of the CDR3: TGTGCCAGCAGTGAAGGACAGCCCGATGCTTCACCCCTCCACTTT.

The table lists this clone with a few counts. The V call is TRBV4-3, the J call TRBJ2-5; 8 bases agree with TRBD2. CDR3 length equals 16 residues. Germline loops: CDR1 LGHNA, CDR2 YSLEER. Germline trimming cut 0 bases from V and 5 bases from J; bases unmatched to any gene: 8. Here the CDR3 reads CASSQDTGGPSETQYF. The CDR3 DNA reads as TGCGCCAGCAGCCAAGATACGGGGGGGCCTTCGGAGACCCAGTACTTC.

This chain connects TRBV5-1 to TRBJ1-6, with D perhaps matching TRBD1 (5 bases). CDR3 size: 16 residues. CDR1 and CDR2 from the germline V gene are SGHRS and YFSETQ. Trimming took 0 bases from V and 6 from J, leaving 13 bases between them. The CDR3 DNA follows: TGCGCCAGCAGCTTGGATGGAGGGGAGGGTAATTCACCCCTCCACTTT. This encodes CASSLDGGEGNSPLHF.

J is TRBJ2-4 and V is TRBV7-2, with D possibly being TRBD1 (7 bases). V dropped 5 bases and J dropped 5 bases, with 22 bases sitting between them. The CDR3 covers 17 residues. Germline loops: CDR1 SGHTA, CDR2 FQGNSA. The CDR3 DNA follows: TGTGCCAGCAGCCCACAAAAGAGTGACAGGGAGGAAAACATTCAGTACTTC. This encodes CASSPQKSDREENIQYF.

The chain has TRBV30 and TRBJ1-2; TRBD1 aligns across 11 bases. Germline assignment: CDR1 GTSNPN and CDR2 SVGIG (reference sequence). Trimming at V came to 1 base and at J to 4 bases, leaving 5 bases not matched to a gene. This CDR3 region has 15 residues. CDR3 sequence: CAWSGGQGGTYGYTF. CDR3 DNA sequence: TGTGCCTGGAGTGGGGGACAGGGGGGTACCTATGGCTACACCTTC.

This clone appeared once. The rearrangement joins TRBV5-4 to TRBJ1-2; tentative D call: TRBD1 (5 bases). V shed 4 bases and J shed 4 bases, with 17 bases lying between them. The CDR3 has 15 residues. Germline-derived CDR1 and CDR2 are SGHNT and YYREEE (reference sequence). DNA for the CDR3: TGTGCCAGCAGCCTTGATCCAGGGAATGGCTATGGCTACACCTTC. Translating gives CASSLDPGNGYGYTF.

This CDR3 reads CASRLGYTALHF. CDR3 coding DNA: TGTGCCAGCAGACTTGGCTACACAGCCCTCCACTTT. The rearrangement uses TRBV12-3 or TRBV12-4 and TRBJ1-6; unclear D gene. The CDR3 is 12 amino acids. Deletions cut 6 bases from V and 14 bases from J, with 14 bases between.

CDR3 nucleotides: TGTGCCAGCAGTTTACAGGGGACCGGAAACACCATATATTTT. It codes for CASSLQGTGNTIYF. The chain joins TRBV5-4 to TRBJ1-3, with TRBD1 matching 7 bases. V trimming: 5 bases; J trimming: 4 bases; junction bases outside the gene matches: 6. Germline CDR1 and CDR2: SGHNT and YYREEE (reference sequence). The length of the CDR3 is 14 residues.

The chain employs TRBV2 and TRBJ1-5; 7 bases are a match to TRBD1. The CDR3 has 14 residues. Trimming took 4 bases from V and 3 from J; bases not matched to a gene: 3. Germline-derived CDR1 and CDR2 are SNHLY and FYNNEI. This chain's CDR3 is CASSGGTDNQPQHF. The DNA for the CDR3 is TGTGCCAGCAGTGGCGGGACAGACAATCAGCCCCAGCATTTT.

This chain connects TRBV6-5 to TRBJ2-7; TRBD1 aligns across 10 bases. The CDR3 runs to 14 residues. Germline V lookup: CDR1 MNHEY, CDR2 SVGAGI. Trimming removed 6 bases from V and 5 bases from J; junction bases left unmatched: 7. The CDR3 sequence is CASRPDRGSHEQYF. In DNA, the CDR3 is TGTGCCAGCAGACCGGACAGGGGGAGCCACGAGCAGTACTTC.

J is TRBJ2-2 and V is TRBV12-5; D not certain. The germline V and J ends were trimmed by 1 base and 1 base, with 4 bases remaining between them. CDR3 length: 14 amino acids. Germline-derived CDR1 and CDR2 are LGHNT and FRNRAP. The CDR3 DNA reads as TGTGCTAGTGGTTTGGCCTTGAACACCGGGGAGCTGTTTTTT. Protein product: CASGLALNTGELFF.